The entry below describes one TCR beta chain. No antigen is known for it. These data come from a study of type 1 regulatory T cells. Study-wide background: T-allo10 is an in vitro-generated, Tr1-enriched CD4 T cell product specific for alloantigen.

TCRdb used MiXCR to reprocess the reads, holding one entry per CDR3 protein. The table shows roughly 68,000 distinct CDR3 sequences, with 50% to 70% occurring only once. T-allo10 cells from the graft donor were described as anergic, host-alloantigen-specific, and alloantigen-specific suppressors. The CDR3 length is 14 residues. Germline CDR1 LNHDA, CDR2 SQIVND (reference sequence). Trimming took off 5 bases at V and 4 bases at J, with 12 bases between the two ends. The V call is TRBV19, the J call TRBJ2-1; D might be TRBD1 (6 bases). The sequenced sample consisted of cultured T cells, either the whole culture or a sorted T cell fraction (not recorded which). Subset of the sample: Tr1-enriched cell product generated in vitro against host alloantigens. The clonotype was recovered from a human donor in good health. The CDR3 region has the DNA TGTGCCAGTAGTGCACAGGGAGAATACAATGAGCAGTTCTTC. This encodes CASSAQGEYNEQFF.